The present T cell receptor beta chain was sequenced within a study of shared clonotypes between healthy human individuals. Looking at the study overall: Donors were a couple of women and three men aged 18 to 49.

Concerning this clone: What it recognizes is unknown. The CDR3 does not close with the conserved phenylalanine or tryptophan, likely indicating a read error.

Germline loops: CDR1 MNHNY, CDR2 SVGAGI (reference sequence). The CDR3 is made up of 15 amino acids. General observations from the study: Sampling included only blood; tissue repertoires likely differ.

The genomic DNA of each subset was split evenly across several immunoSEQ plates. Here immunoSEQ multiplex PCR was the method, and the copy in TCRdb shows in-frame clones only, minus some. Of 950,000 to 1,100,000 clones listed, about 77% were seen once; the top ten hold about 1.5%. The receptor's source is a man in his late teens or twenties in good health. V and J are TRBV6-6 and TRBJ1-5; 11 nucleotides agree with TRBD1. Input material: memory CD4+ T cells sorted from blood. Stated subset: CD45RA-negative fraction. The DNA for the CDR3 is TGCGCCAGCAGTTTCCGGACAGGGGGCGGACGGCCCCAGCATTCT. Translated, it gives CASSFRTGGGRPQHS.